The source of this T cell receptor (beta chain) is a study of blood T cell repertoires in COVID-19. Study background: Researchers got acute and convalescent COVID-19 samples from the United States, Italy and Spain. PBMCs, B-cell-depleted T cells, or T cells were the source of the cDNA or gDNA that made up the material.

Measured with immunoSEQ multiplex PCR; TCRdb has only the in-frame clones, and not every one. Of under 300,000 clones in the sample, around 85% were seen once. Those enrolled in Seattle joined during active infection and were followed longitudinally afterward. The CDR3 is 13 amino acids. Trimming stripped 4 bases from V and 6 bases from J, with 9 bases between. Germline values: CDR1 LGHDT, CDR2 YNNKEL (reference sequence). Sequencing input: peripheral blood. This TCR came from a woman aged 25 to 39 with COVID-19, enrolled during active disease. V and J are TRBV3-1 (or the pseudogene TRBV3-2) and TRBJ2-2; D is ambiguous. For the CDR3, the DNA is TGTGCCAGCAGCCTATTTATTTCCGGGGAGCTGTTTTTT. Its protein product is CASSLFISGELFF.